These 26 T cell receptor beta chains were all obtained from the same sample, sequenced in a study of T and B cells in COVID-19 patients. Each TRB amplification used roughly 220-550 ng of genomic DNA from blood. TRB rearrangements were amplified by multiplex PCR with BIOMED2 TRB-A/B primers. MiXCR, applied by TCRdb to the multiplex PCR reads, yields one record per CDR3 protein. Among about 27,000 distinct CDR3 sequences listed, 32% were seen once. Sequenced: blood. These receptors originate from a human donor who had recovered from COVID-19.

This clonotype was seen ten or more times. The V gene is TRBV6-5, the J gene TRBJ2-7, with D hard to call. Germline V lookup: CDR1 MNHEY, CDR2 SVGAGI. The CDR3 extends over 12 amino acids. The V end lost 6 bases, the J end lost 2 bases, and 8 bases lay between the germline ends. The CDR3 sequence is CASRNQAYEQYF. DNA for the CDR3: TGTGCCAGCAGGAACCAAGCCTACGAGCAGTACTTC.

The chain uses TRBV20-1 and TRBJ1-6; D is undetermined. V lost 6 bases and J lost 6, with 12 bases in between. Looked up from germline, CDR1 is DFQATT and CDR2 is SNEGSKA (reference sequence). CDR3 size: 13 residues. CDR3 DNA: TGCAGTGCCCTGGCTGGCGTTAATTCACCCCTCCACTTT. Translated: CSALAGVNSPLHF.

V and J are TRBV27 and TRBJ2-3; D is perhaps TRBD2 (7 bases). CDR3 length: 16 amino acids. Trimming removed 3 bases from V and 2 bases from J, with 15 bases in between. Germline V CDR1 and CDR2: MNHEY, SMNVEV (reference sequence). CDR3 coding DNA: TGTGCCAGCAGTTTGGGGGGGCAGGGACCCACAGATACGCAGTATTTT. This gives the protein CASSLGGQGPTDTQYF.

This clonotype was detected a few times. The genes are TRBV7-2 and TRBJ2-2, with 9 bases that match TRBD2. From germline, CDR1 is SGHTA and CDR2 FQGNSA. V trimming: 5 bases; J trimming: 5 bases; junction bases outside the gene matches: 6. CDR3 size: 15 residues. The CDR3, as DNA: TGTGCCAGCAGCCTCGGGACTAGCAGTACCGGGGAGCTGTTTTTT. This gives the protein CASSLGTSSTGELFF.

This clonotype has only a few counts. The rearrangement uses TRBV4-3 and TRBJ2-7; D not resolved. Between the trimmed V and J ends, which lost 4 bases and 5 bases, there was a span of 15 bases. Looked up from germline, CDR1 is LGHNA and CDR2 is YSLEER. The CDR3 sequence is 14 residues long. The chain's CDR3 is CASSRGPSSNEQYF. In DNA, the CDR3 is TGCGCCAGCAGCCGCGGACCGAGTAGCAACGAGCAGTACTTC.

The chain recombines TRBV27 with TRBJ2-1, with 13 nucleotides matching TRBD2. This CDR3 spans 16 amino acids. Unmatched junction bases numbered 2, after V lost 4 bases and J lost 2 bases. CDR1 is MNHEY and CDR2 is SMNVEV in the germline V gene (reference sequence). CDR3 amino acids: CASSSGTSGTYNEQFF. The CDR3 coding sequence is TGTGCCAGCAGTTCCGGGACTAGCGGGACCTACAATGAGCAGTTCTTC.

This clonotype was seen only a few times. V and J are TRBV6-2 or TRBV6-3 and TRBJ2-5, with a possible D match to TRBD1 (6 bases). CDR3 length: 11 residues. V was shortened by 8 bases and J by 7 bases, with 11 bases between the two germline ends. CDR1 and CDR2 from the germline V gene are MNHEY and SVGEGT. This CDR3 reads CASGEGGTQYF. The CDR3 DNA reads TGTGCCAGCGGCGAAGGGGGGACCCAGTACTTC.

The chain carries TRBV5-4 and TRBJ1-5; tentative D call: TRBD1 (6 bases). V was cut by 4 bases and J by 3 bases, with 14 bases left in between. Germline V gene sequence: CDR1 SGHNT, CDR2 YYREEE (reference sequence). CDR3 length: 15 amino acids. CDR3 nucleotides: TGTGCCAGCAGCACAACCACAGGGACCAATCAGCCCCAGCATTTT. This codes for CASSTTTGTNQPQHF.

DNA for the CDR3: TGTGCCAGCAGCCAAGGAGGGGAGCTCAAAGAGACCCAGTACTTC. Its translation: CASSQGGELKETQYF. The V call is TRBV4-2, the J call TRBJ2-5; D assignment may be TRBD1 or TRBD2 (5 bases each). The CDR3 spans 15 residues. Between the trimmed V and J ends, which lost 1 base and 3 bases, there was a span of 12 bases. The V gene's germline CDR1 is LGHNA and CDR2 YNFKEQ.

The rearrangement joins TRBV4-3 to TRBJ2-7, with D possibly matching TRBD2 (5 bases). With 4 bases removed from V and 6 bases from J, the gap between germline ends came to 13 bases. The germline V gene encodes CDR1 LGHNA and CDR2 YSLEER. CDR3 size: 13 residues. CDR3 sequence reads: CASSLRLGVEQYF. In DNA, the CDR3 is TGCGCCAGCAGCCTTCGACTCGGGGTCGAGCAGTACTTC.

The gene calls are TRBV7-2 and TRBJ2-3; 8 nucleotides match TRBD2. V gave up 8 bases and J gave up 2 bases; unmatched junction bases: 6. The CDR3 is 14 residues long. CDR1 SGHTA and CDR2 FQGNSA come from the germline V gene. The DNA for the CDR3 is TGTGCCAGCCGGGGGGGAGTGGCCACAGATACGCAGTATTTT. Translation: CASRGGVATDTQYF.

This clonotype was observed a few times. This chain links TRBV10-3 with TRBJ2-3; tentatively, D is TRBD1 (6 bases). CDR3 length equals 16 residues. Germline V gene data show CDR1 as ENHRY and CDR2 as SYGVKD. V lost 6 bases to trimming and J lost 2 bases, with 18 bases between them. CDR3 nucleotides: TGTGCCATCAGCTCGGGACAAGGGATACCCACAGATACGCAGTATTTT. This codes for CAISSGQGIPTDTQYF.

In the case of this clonotype: The junction departs from germline at one end; a sequencing error may be responsible. The chain recombines TRBV18 with TRBJ2-1, with 7 bases matching TRBD1. Germline V gene sequence: CDR1 KGHSH, CDR2 LQKENI. The CDR3 extends over 14 amino acids. The DNA for the CDR3 is TGTGTCAGCTCACCATTTCAGGGGGACAATGAGCAGTTCTTC. Amino acids: CVSSPFQGDNEQFF. The full variable domain, rest sourced from reference TRBV18 and TRBJ2-1, is NAGVMQNPRHLVRRRGQEARLRCSPMKGHSHVYWYRQLPEEGLKFMVYLQKENIIDESGMPKERFSAEFPKEGPSILRIQQVVRGDSAAYFCVSSPFQGDNEQFFGPGTRLTVL.

The chain has TRBV20-1 and TRBJ1-2; D may be TRBD1 (5 bases). The CDR3 extends over 13 amino acids. Germline CDR1 reads DFQATT; CDR2 reads SNEGSKA (reference sequence). V dropped 2 bases and J dropped 6 bases, with 13 bases sitting between them. CDR3 residues: CSARQGTENGYTF. The CDR3 DNA follows: TGCAGTGCTAGACAAGGGACGGAAAATGGCTACACCTTC.

This chain joins TRBV7-3 and TRBJ2-3; no clear D. The CDR3 contains 13 residues. From germline, CDR1 is SGHTA and CDR2 FQGTGA. V dropped 2 bases and J dropped 1 base, with 4 bases sitting between them. CDR3 amino acids: CASSLGGTDTQYF. The DNA for the CDR3 is TGTGCCAGCAGCTTAGGGGGCACAGATACGCAGTATTTT.

Note on this clonotype: A much larger clone is a single base away; this may be a read error. The V and J genes are TRBV27 and TRBJ2-1; a possible D gene is TRBD2 (6 bases). The tail of the sequence fits TRBJ2-5 better, so the J call may be wrong. This CDR3 is 11 amino acids long. CDR1 and CDR2 (germline): MNHEY, SMNVEV (reference sequence). The chain's CDR3 is CASKRVETQYF. CDR3 in DNA: TGTGCCAGTAAGCGGGTGGAGACCCAGTACTTC.

This clonotype was seen more than once but under ten times. This chain joins TRBV27 and TRBJ2-4; possible D gene TRBD1, 5 bases. The V gene's germline CDR1 is MNHEY and CDR2 SMNVEV (reference sequence). V lost 8 bases and J lost 0, with 14 bases in between. The CDR3 has 15 residues. CDR3 protein: CASARTILAKNIQYF. Written as DNA, the CDR3 is TGTGCCAGCGCCCGGACAATCCTAGCCAAAAACATTCAGTACTTC.

The CDR3 DNA is TGTGCCAGCAGTTACACCATGACAGGGGGCGATTTCTTCGACTATGGCTACACCTTC. Encoded protein: CASSYTMTGGDFFDYGYTF. The chain recombines TRBV6-5 with TRBJ1-2, with 10 bases aligning to TRBD1. The CDR3 runs to 19 residues. Germline values: CDR1 MNHEY, CDR2 SVGAGI. V was pared by 2 bases and J by 3 bases, with 15 bases of the junction left unmatched.

CDR3 in amino acids: CASSLTFGTAREETQYF. In nucleotides, the CDR3 is TGTGCCAGCAGTTTAACATTCGGGACAGCACGGGAAGAGACCCAGTACTTC. The chain links TRBV12-3 or TRBV12-4 to TRBJ2-5, with 7 positions matching TRBD1. After removal of 2 bases from V and 3 bases from J, the junction contained 12 bases not matched to a gene. This CDR3 contains 17 residues.

This clonotype is classed as medium-sized. CDR3 sequence: CASGLAGERDTQYF. DNA for the CDR3: TGTGCCAGCGGACTAGCGGGAGAGAGGGATACGCAGTATTTT. The chain carries TRBV19 and TRBJ2-3; 13 nucleotides match TRBD2. The trim removed 9 bases at V and 6 bases at J, leaving 6 bases unmatched. The CDR3 has 14 residues. Germline CDR1 LNHDA, CDR2 SQIVND (reference sequence).

The gene calls are TRBV27 and TRBJ2-3, with 7 bases that match TRBD1. Germline trimming cut 6 bases from V and 2 bases from J; bases unmatched to any gene: 8. CDR3 length: 15 residues. Germline V CDR1 and CDR2: MNHEY, SMNVEV (reference sequence). The CDR3, as DNA: TGTGCCAGCAGATCTGACAGGGCCGTCACAGATACGCAGTATTTT. It is translated as CASRSDRAVTDTQYF.

V usage is TRBV12-3 or TRBV12-4 and J usage is TRBJ2-2, with 8 bases identical to TRBD1. The CDR3 contains 16 residues. The V and J ends lost 3 bases and 1 base, in that order; junction bases with no gene match: 4. The CDR3 nucleotides are TGTGCCAGCAGTTTTAGTGGGACAGGGAACACCGGGGAGCTGTTTTTT. This codes for CASSFSGTGNTGELFF.

The chain uses TRBV6-1 and TRBJ2-7, with 12 bases that match TRBD1. Germline V gives CDR1 MNHNS, CDR2 SASEGT. The CDR3 loop spans 13 amino acids. V lost 8 bases, J lost 5 bases, and 4 bases stayed unmatched. CDR3 residues: CASWDRGPNEQYF. CDR3 sequence (DNA): TGTGCCAGCTGGGACAGGGGGCCAAACGAGCAGTACTTC.

This clonotype was counted only a few times. V gene TRBV6-2 or TRBV6-3 combines with J gene TRBJ2-5, with 9 bases identical to TRBD2. This CDR3 is 15 amino acids long. The germline CDR1 and CDR2 sequences are MNHEY and SVGEGT. V gave up 6 bases and J gave up 2 bases; unmatched junction bases: 7. CDR3 region: CASRRGGYNQETQYF. CDR3 nucleotides: TGTGCCAGCAGGCGGGGGGGCTATAATCAAGAGACCCAGTACTTC.

This chain uses TRBV5-6 with TRBJ1-6; D uncertain. This CDR3 spans 15 amino acids. CDR1 is SGHDT, CDR2 YYEEEE, per germline. With 1 base removed from V and 9 bases from J, the gap between germline ends came to 14 bases. For the CDR3, the DNA is TGTGCCAGCAGCTTGCCGACCGGCGGCTTTTCACCCCTCCACTTT. This encodes CASSLPTGGFSPLHF. The full variable domain, with the rest looked up from reference TRBV5-6 and TRBJ1-6, is DAGVTQSPTHLIKTRGQQVTLRCSPKSGHDTVSWYQQALGQGPQFIFQYYEEEERQRGNFPDRFSGHQFPNYSSELNVNALLLGDSALYLCASSLPTGGFSPLHFGNGTRLTVT.

This clonotype was detected a few times. The rearrangement joins TRBV6-6 to TRBJ1-2, with 7 bases identical to TRBD1. The CDR3 has 14 amino acids. Germline V gives CDR1 MNHNY, CDR2 SVGAGI (reference sequence). Unmatched junction bases numbered 9, after V lost 3 bases and J lost 8 bases. Here the CDR3 reads CASSYLDRANGYTF. In DNA, the CDR3 is TGTGCCAGCAGTTATCTAGACAGGGCAAACGGCTACACCTTC.